The 30 T cell receptor beta chains below were found in one sample sequenced in a study of T cells after yellow fever vaccination. TCRdb reanalysed the 5' RACE reads using MiXCR and keeps one entry per CDR3 protein. This table holds around 350,000 distinct CDR3 sequences, 9.5% to 13% found once. The source was PBMCs, collected on the day of the first yellow fever vaccination. The receptors originated from a young man who received the YFV17D yellow fever vaccine.

This clonotype was seen only a few times. The V and J genes are TRBV5-4 and TRBJ2-2, with TRBD1 matching over 9 bases. CDR1 and CDR2 from the germline V gene are SGHNT and YYREEE (reference sequence). The CDR3 length is 15 residues. The ends lost 6 bases at V and 5 bases at J; junction bases unmatched: 8. CDR3 in amino acids: CASTYDRGITGELFF. CDR3 sequence (DNA): TGTGCCAGCACCTACGACAGGGGGATTACCGGGGAGCTGTTTTTT.

This clonotype has only a few counts. This chain links TRBV5-1 with TRBJ1-1; D may be TRBD1 (5 bases). V was clipped by 5 bases and J by 3 bases, with 14 bases between them. CDR3 length: 14 amino acids. Germline-derived CDR1 and CDR2 are SGHRS and YFSETQ. For the CDR3, the DNA is TGCGCCAGCAGTAGAGGGGTCGAGGACACTGAAGCTTTCTTT. Translated, it gives CASSRGVEDTEAFF.

This clonotype was seen only a few times. V usage is TRBV12-3 or TRBV12-4 and J usage is TRBJ1-4; maybe TRBD1 (6 bases). The CDR3 consists of 13 residues. The V end lost 5 bases, the J end lost 7 bases, and 11 bases lay between the germline ends. CDR3 sequence: CASSATGSEKLFF. DNA for the CDR3: TGTGCCAGCAGTGCGACAGGATCTGAAAAACTGTTTTTT.

The genes are TRBV6-2 or TRBV6-3 and TRBJ2-7; D remains ambiguous. Germline CDR1 reads MNHEY; CDR2 reads SVGEGT. Trimming left V 6 bases short and J 0 bases short, with 12 bases between. The CDR3 has 14 amino acids. For the CDR3, the DNA is TGTGCCAGCAGACCAGTAGGGAACTCCTACGAGCAGTACGTC. Translation: CASRPVGNSYEQYV.

This chain connects TRBV3-1 to TRBJ1-1, with a weak D call TRBD1 (6 bases). Between the trimmed V and J ends, which lost 1 base and 5 bases, there was a span of 8 bases. The CDR3 is made up of 13 amino acids. In germline, CDR1 is LGHDT, CDR2 YNNKEL (reference sequence). The CDR3 DNA is TGTGCCAGCAGCCAAGGGACAGAGACTGAAGCTTTCTTT. Translated, it gives CASSQGTETEAFF.

In its sample, this clonotype was seen many times. V gene TRBV7-2 combines with J gene TRBJ2-3, with D unclear. The V gene's germline CDR1 is SGHTA and CDR2 FQGNSA. This CDR3 has 13 residues. The V gene lost 1 base and the J gene lost 6 bases, with 8 bases spanning the gap. The DNA of the CDR3 is TGTGCCAGCAGCTTAGGGTCCGGGGATACGCAGTATTTT. Translation: CASSLGSGDTQYF.

This clonotype was observed a handful of times. This sequence joins TRBV4-2 and TRBJ1-3, with D unclear. V was shortened by 5 bases and J by 0 bases, with 11 bases between the two germline ends. The CDR3 is 15 amino acids. Looked up from germline, CDR1 is LGHNA and CDR2 is YNFKEQ. The CDR3 spells CASSSGPNSGNTIYF. For the CDR3, the DNA is TGTGCCAGCAGCTCTGGACCGAACTCTGGAAACACCATATATTTT.

In this sample, this clonotype turned up many times. This chain connects TRBV4-2 to TRBJ1-4; TRBD1 aligns across 9 bases. CDR3 size: 16 residues. The germline V gene has CDR1 LGHNA and CDR2 YNFKEQ. Trimming at V came to 0 bases and at J to 5 bases, leaving 4 bases not matched to a gene. The chain's CDR3 is CASSQDPGTGNEKLFF. The DNA of the CDR3 is TGTGCCAGCAGCCAAGATCCAGGGACAGGGAATGAAAAACTGTTTTTT.

This clonotype has only a few counts. The junction and the germline gene differ at one end; a read error may be behind it. The rearrangement joins TRBV20-1 to TRBJ1-4; D unclear. The CDR3 loop spans 13 amino acids. Germline values: CDR1 DFQATT, CDR2 SNEGSKA (reference sequence). The CDR3 is CSARDSWSEKLFF. In DNA, the CDR3 is TGCAGTGCCAGAGACTCCTGGAGTGAAAAACTGTTTTTT.

This clonotype was seen a handful of times. The J gene is TRBJ2-6, the V gene TRBV28, with D possibly TRBD1 on 6 matching bases. Germline V gives CDR1 MDHEN, CDR2 SYDVKM. V was clipped by 5 bases and J by 4 bases, with 12 bases between them. This CDR3 spans 15 amino acids. The CDR3 DNA is TGTGCCAGCAGTCCAACAGGGCTAGGGGCCAACGTCCTGACTTTC. Protein sequence: CASSPTGLGANVLTF.

The genes are TRBV7-2 and TRBJ1-4; perhaps TRBD1 as D (6 bases). The germline V gene has CDR1 SGHTA and CDR2 FQGNSA. This CDR3 contains 14 residues. Trimming pared 4 bases from V and 3 bases from J, leaving 9 bases between. CDR3 sequence: CASSSRQANEKLFF. The CDR3, as DNA: TGTGCCAGCAGCTCGCGACAGGCTAATGAAAAACTGTTTTTT.

A remark on this clonotype: Compared with germline, one end of the junction differs, possibly owing to a read error. This rearrangement joins TRBV5-4 to TRBJ2-2, with 7 bases fitting TRBD2. Germline assignment: CDR1 SGHNT and CDR2 YYREEE (reference sequence). The CDR3 is 15 amino acids. The CDR3 reads CASRPSRGVHGKLFF. For the CDR3, the DNA is TGTGCCAGCAGACCCTCCCGGGGGGTTCACGGGAAGCTGTTTTTT.

In its sample, this clonotype was seen a few times. The genes are TRBV4-1 and TRBJ1-6; 10 bases are a match to TRBD1. Germline CDR1 MGHRA, CDR2 YSYEKL. CDR3 length equals 14 residues. V trimming: 8 bases; J trimming: 8 bases; junction bases outside the gene matches: 6. This chain's CDR3 is CASHPGTGDSPLHF. The CDR3 DNA reads as TGCGCCAGCCACCCCGGGACAGGGGATTCACCCCTCCACTTT.

This clonotype was picked up one time. The chain links TRBV20-1 to TRBJ2-1, with D maybe TRBD1 (6 bases). V was cut by 5 bases and J by 12 bases, with 11 bases left in between. CDR1 and CDR2 (germline): DFQATT, SNEGSKA (reference sequence). The CDR3 contains 10 residues. CDR3 sequence: CSAHRVGQFF. The DNA of the CDR3 is TGCAGTGCTCACAGGGTAGGGCAGTTCTTC.

This clonotype was seen many times. This rearrangement joins TRBV12-3 or TRBV12-4 to TRBJ1-4; D ambiguous. The CDR3 has 13 amino acids. Trimming removed 2 bases from V and 7 bases from J, with 8 bases in between. CDR3 in amino acids: CASSLQEGEKLFF. The CDR3 nucleotides are TGTGCCAGCAGTTTACAGGAGGGTGAAAAACTGTTTTTT.

The chain combines TRBV5-1 with TRBJ1-2, with D maybe TRBD1 (6 bases). CDR1 is SGHRS and CDR2 is YFSETQ in the germline V gene. The CDR3 consists of 16 residues. V was trimmed by 4 bases and J by 5 bases, leaving 21 bases between them. The CDR3 DNA reads as TGCGCCAGCAGCAAAGGACCAGAATCTAGGGGGTATGGCTACACCTTC. Translation gives CASSKGPESRGYGYTF.

This clonotype has just a few counts. The V call is TRBV7-9, the J call TRBJ1-6; the match to TRBD1 covers 9 bases. CDR3 length: 14 amino acids. From germline, CDR1 is SEHNR and CDR2 FQNEAQ (reference sequence). With V trimmed by 5 bases and J by 9 bases, 5 bases remained unmatched. The chain's CDR3 is CASSTGQGSSPLHF. As DNA, the CDR3 is TGTGCCAGCAGCACGGGACAGGGAAGTTCACCCCTCCACTTT.

This clonotype appeared a few times. This chain connects TRBV5-6 to TRBJ1-2, with D possibly being TRBD1 (5 bases). This CDR3 contains 14 residues. The ends were cut back, 3 bases at V and 2 bases at J, with 11 bases in the middle. CDR1 is SGHDT, CDR2 YYEEEE, per germline. CDR3 sequence: CASSSDGGNYGYTF. CDR3 sequence (DNA): TGTGCCAGCAGCTCGGACGGGGGGAACTATGGCTACACCTTC.

This clonotype was counted only a few times. The chain uses TRBV19 and TRBJ2-1; 10 bases are a match to TRBD2. V dropped 5 bases and J dropped 4; count of bases not matched to a gene: 8. The CDR3 sequence is 16 residues long. CDR1 and CDR2 (germline): LNHDA, SQIVND (reference sequence). CDR3 nucleotide sequence: TGTGCCAGTAGTGGGGGTTGGACTAGCGGATACAATGAGCAGTTCTTC. Translation gives CASSGGWTSGYNEQFF.

V usage is TRBV7-9 and J usage is TRBJ1-1; TRBD1 aligns across 7 bases. The CDR3 runs 16 residues. Germline assignment: CDR1 SEHNR and CDR2 FQNEAQ (reference sequence). The V and J ends lost 1 base and 5 bases, in that order; junction bases with no gene match: 10. DNA of the CDR3: TGTGCCAGCAGCTTAGATTTCGGCGCAGGGGGGACTGAAGCTTTCTTT. Protein: CASSLDFGAGGTEAFF.

The sample holds a few counts of this clonotype. The chain uses TRBV28 and TRBJ2-1, with 13 bases fitting TRBD2. The J segment lost 3 bases and the V segment lost 3 bases, leaving 2 bases of the junction unmatched. CDR1 and CDR2 (germline): MDHEN, SYDVKM. The CDR3 spans 16 residues. The CDR3 sequence: CASSFTSGGDYNEQFF. The CDR3 coding sequence is TGTGCCAGCAGTTTTACTAGCGGGGGGGACTACAATGAGCAGTTCTTC.

This clonotype was detected a few times. The V gene is TRBV19, the J gene TRBJ1-2; the D gene is possibly TRBD1 (5 bases). Trimming removed 4 bases at V and 4 bases at J, with 10 bases between. Germline V gene lookup returns CDR1 LNHDA and CDR2 SQIVND (reference sequence). The CDR3 spans 13 residues. The CDR3 protein is CASSSRGSYGYTF. The CDR3 bases are TGTGCCAGTAGTAGTCGGGGGAGCTATGGCTACACCTTC.

DNA of the CDR3: TGTGCCAGCACCTCAGGGGGGGGGCAGTACTTC. This codes for CASTSGGGQYF. V and J are TRBV12-3 or TRBV12-4 and TRBJ2-7; D tentatively reads TRBD1 or TRBD2 (7 bases each). The CDR3 is 11 residues long. The V end was cut by 7 bases, the J end by 9 bases, with 13 bases between.

This clonotype turned up a few times. The CDR3 nucleotides are TGTGCCAGCATTGGAGGGGAAGGGAACAATGAGCAGTTCTTC. As protein: CASIGGEGNNEQFF. The V call is TRBV2, the J call TRBJ2-1; perhaps TRBD2 as D (6 bases). Germline CDR1 reads SNHLY; CDR2 reads FYNNEI. Trimming took 7 bases from V and 5 from J, leaving 15 bases between them. The CDR3 is made up of 14 amino acids. The full variable domain, its missing parts supplied by reference TRBV2 and TRBJ2-1, is EPEVTQTPSHQVTQMGQEVILRCVPISNHLYFYWYRQILGQKVEFLVSFYNNEISEKSEIFDDQFSVERPDGSNFTLKIRSTKLEDSAMYFCASIGGEGNNEQFFGPGTRLTVL.

The rearrangement joins TRBV7-9 to TRBJ2-7; D gene uncertain. Germline values: CDR1 SEHNR, CDR2 FQNEAQ (reference sequence). The CDR3 covers 14 residues. The V gene lost 1 base and the J gene lost 4 bases, with 11 bases spanning the gap. DNA of the CDR3: TGTGCCAGCAGCTTAGATTTAGTGATATACGAGCAGTACTTC. It encodes CASSLDLVIYEQYF.

This clonotype was seen more than once but under ten times. The chain links TRBV7-8 to TRBJ2-7, with 8 bases lining up with TRBD1. From germline, CDR1 is SGHVS and CDR2 FQNEAQ. The CDR3 runs to 14 residues. The V segment lost 5 bases and the J segment 4 bases; nucleotides outside the gene matches: 7. The CDR3 spells CASSPGQGRYEQYV. Written as DNA, the CDR3 is TGTGCCAGCAGCCCCGGACAGGGAAGGTACGAGCAGTACGTC.

This chain links TRBV11-2 with TRBJ2-4; TRBD2 matches at 7 bases. The trim removed 5 bases at V and 1 base at J, leaving 23 bases unmatched. This CDR3 has 21 residues. Germline V lookup: CDR1 SGHAT, CDR2 FQNNGV. The CDR3 DNA is TGTGCCAGCAGCCAAGGATTAGCTTGGGGGGGATCGGGGACGGCCAAAAACATTCAGTACTTC. This gives the protein CASSQGLAWGGSGTAKNIQYF.

The chain couples TRBV5-6 to TRBJ1-5; D is uncertain. This CDR3 comprises 21 residues. V lost 8 bases, J lost 4 bases, and 37 bases lay in between. The germline CDR1 and CDR2 sequences are SGHDT and YYEEEE. The CDR3: CARGSGHPNHRVDPRNQPQHF. The CDR3 coding sequence is TGTGCCAGGGGCTCCGGGCACCCAAATCATCGTGTCGACCCAAGGAATCAGCCCCAGCATTTT.

This clonotype has a count of ten or more. The genes are TRBV12-3 or TRBV12-4 and TRBJ1-1, with D possibly matching TRBD1 (5 bases). The length of the CDR3 is 12 residues. V lost 2 bases, J lost 6 bases, and 7 bases lay in between. The CDR3 is CASSLQGPEAFF. CDR3 DNA sequence: TGTGCCAGCAGTTTACAGGGCCCTGAAGCTTTCTTT.

This clonotype has a count of ten or more. V gene TRBV7-9 combines with J gene TRBJ1-5; D remains unclear. Between the trimmed V and J ends, which lost 10 bases and 0 bases, there was a span of 13 bases. CDR3 length: 14 residues. Germline V lookup: CDR1 SEHNR, CDR2 FQNEAQ (reference sequence). In DNA form, the CDR3 reads TGTGCCACAGGCGGAGGAGATAGCAATCAGCCCCAGCATTTT. Translating gives CATGGGDSNQPQHF.